This TCR beta chain is from a study of blood T cells in healthy people across ages. Study-wide findings and caveats: What prevented conclusive comparison of naive and antigen-experienced cells was that PBMCs were unsorted. A strong correlation was found between TCR beta diversity and the percentage of naive T cells.

This clonotype showed up just once. Its specificity is not known. The junction and the germline gene differ at one end; a read error may be behind it. Samples each yielded at least 5 micrograms of total RNA. The CDR3 consists of 13 residues. The V gene's germline CDR1 is MNHEY and CDR2 SVGAGI. A second about 7 to 11 cycle PCR used barcoded and J-beta primers. The template-switch adaptor, which had 12 random nucleotides, put a tag on each cDNA molecule. From the 5' RACE reads, TCRdb called clonotypes with MiXCR, one entry per CDR3 protein. This sample yields about a million distinct CDR3 sequences, of which roughly 51% are seen a single time; about a fifth belongs to the top ten.

The sequence was collected from a woman in her fifties or sixties in good health. The rearrangement uses TRBV6-5 and TRBJ1-2; D unresolved. The sample was blood. The CDR3, as DNA: TGTGCCAGCAGTTACTCGAGTAGATATGGCCACACCTTC. Encoded protein: CASSYSSRYGHTF.